These T cell receptor beta chains were read from a single sample in a study of blood T cell repertoires in COVID-19. TCRdb keeps only in-frame clones here, not all; method: immunoSEQ multiplex PCR. The table shows 200,000 to 250,000 clones, with roughly nine tenths occurring only once. The source material was peripheral blood. These TCRs come from a man aged 55 to 70 with acute or convalescent COVID-19. CDR3s include the opening cysteine and the closing phenylalanine or tryptophan. A D gene is named only where the DNA matches it firmly. Clone size is stated in some rows and not others, as once, few, many or a class when expanded.

D gene,J gene,V gene,clone size,CDR3 DNA,CDR3 protein
TRBD1,TRBJ1-4,TRBV13,NA,TGTGCCAGCAGGACAGGGTCAACTAATGAAAAACTGTTTTTT,CASRTGSTNEKLFF
NA,TRBJ2-5,TRBV28,NA,TGTGCCAGCAGTTTTTCGGGATCTGGATATCAAGAGACCCAGTACTTC,CASSFSGSGYQETQYF
NA,TRBJ2-7,TRBV7-9,NA,TGTGCCAGCAGCTCCGGTGCAGGGCCCTACGAGCAGTACTTC,CASSSGAGPYEQYF
TRBD2,TRBJ2-3,TRBV19,once,TGTGCCAGTAGTCTCACTACTAGCGGGAAACGCACAGATACGCAGTATTTT,CASSLTTSGKRTDTQYF
NA,TRBJ1-1,TRBV27,NA,TGTGCCAGTAGCGAAGCGGGAGTAGGCACTGAAGCTTTCTTT,CASSEAGVGTEAFF
TRBD1,TRBJ2-1,TRBV28,NA,TGTGCCAGCAGTAAGAGACAGGGTCATGAGCAGTTCTTC,CASSKRQGHEQFF
TRBD2,TRBJ2-3,TRBV7-6,NA,TGTGCCAGCAGCAGCCCTAGCGGGAGAGCAGATACGCAGTATTTT,CASSSPSGRADTQYF
NA,TRBJ2-7,TRBV7-7,NA,TGTGCTAGCAGCTTAAGTGGCAGCTACGAGCAGTACTTC,CASSLSGSYEQYF
NA,TRBJ1-1,TRBV9,NA,TGTGCCAGCAGCGTAGCCGGGACAAACACTGAAGCTTTCTTT,CASSVAGTNTEAFF
TRBD2,TRBJ2-1,TRBV7-8,NA,TGTGCCAGCAGCGCCCGACGGGAGGTACAGCAGTTCTTC,CASSARREVQQFF
TRBD2,TRBJ2-1,TRBV6-2/TRBV6-3,NA,TGTGCCAGCAGTTATGGCCGTATTAGCGGGACGTACAATGAGCAGTTCTTC,CASSYGRISGTYNEQFF
NA,TRBJ1-1,TRBV5-1,NA,TGCGCCAGCAGCGTGACAGCTAACACTGAAGCTTTCTTT,CASSVTANTEAFF
NA,TRBJ1-1,TRBV7-8,NA,TGTGCCAGCAGCCCTGACTCGAGGGGGGGCGCCTCTCTTGGGACTGAAGCTTTCTTT,CASSPDSRGGASLGTEAFF
NA,TRBJ1-5,TRBV7-2,once,TGTGCCAGCAGTGACACCCCATATAGCAATCAGCCCCAGCATTTT,CASSDTPYSNQPQHF
TRBD1,TRBJ2-7,TRBV5-5,few,TGTGCCAGCAGCCCCCTGGGGACAGGAAAGACCTACGAGCAGTACTTC,CASSPLGTGKTYEQYF
NA,TRBJ1-3,TRBV11-2,NA,TGTGCCAGCAGCATAAGGAGAGTCTCTGGAAACACCATATATTTT,CASSIRRVSGNTIYF
NA,TRBJ1-5,TRBV7-2,once,TGTGCCAGCAGCTTATCCCCGGGAAGGAATCAGCCCCAGCATTTT,CASSLSPGRNQPQHF
TRBD2,TRBJ2-2,TRBV5-4,NA,TGTGCCAGCAGCCCGTTAGCGGGAGACGGCACCGGGGAGCTGTTTTTT,CASSPLAGDGTGELFF
TRBD1,TRBJ1-6,TRBV9,NA,TGTGCCAGCAGCGCCCGGACAGGCAGAAATTCACCCCTCCACTTT,CASSARTGRNSPLHF
NA,TRBJ2-5,TRBV12-3/TRBV12-4,NA,TGTGCCAGCAGTTTAGTGGGAGCATGGACCCAGTACTTC,CASSLVGAWTQYF
NA,TRBJ1-3,TRBV24-1,NA,TGTGCCACCAGTGAAACAGGTATCTCTGGAAACACCATATATTTT,CATSETGISGNTIYF
TRBD2,TRBJ2-5,TRBV7-2,NA,TGTGCCAGCAGCTCCGTTAAGATGGGAGGGGAGACCCAGTACTTC,CASSSVKMGGETQYF
NA,TRBJ1-2,TRBV28,NA,TGTGCCAGCAGGGGGCAGGTTAATGGCTACACCTTC,CASRGQVNGYTF
NA,TRBJ1-6,TRBV7-9,few,TGTGCCAGCAGAAGGGAGGGGGTTGATTCACCCCTCCACTTT,CASRREGVDSPLHF
NA,TRBJ2-5,TRBV19,once,TGTGCCAGTAGTGCGGCAGGGAGGTATGAGACCCAGTACTTC,CASSAAGRYETQYF
TRBD1,TRBJ1-1,TRBV6-6,once,TGTGCCAGCAGTGCCCACAGGGGGCAGGATGAAGCTTTCTTT,CASSAHRGQDEAFF
TRBD1,TRBJ1-2,TRBV28,few,TGTGCCACCTGGGACAGGGTTGACTTCTACACCTTC,CATWDRVDFYTF
NA,TRBJ1-5,TRBV7-8,NA,TGTGCCAGCAGCTTAGTACGGGGGGTCGGCAATCAGCCCCAGCATTTT,CASSLVRGVGNQPQHF